This TCR beta chain was captured in a study of cytomegalovirus exposure and HLA in healthy donors. General study findings and limits: Researchers reported in a later analysis that a missense DCLRE1C variant was tied to TCR beta V- and J-gene trimming. Later work found that TCR association rates differed between HLA loci; DRB1 had the most and HLA-C the fewest. In a later analysis, common viral pathogens appeared linked to several of the most significant clusters. According to a later analysis, donors in an Asian-associated ancestry cluster reportedly had fewer N-insertions than the roughly 720-donor mean.

Researchers ran the PCR with 60 Vbeta and 13 Jbeta primers. Profiled with immunoSEQ multiplex PCR; TCRdb holds only in-frame clones, not every one. The table has around 200,000 clones, over 80% seen once. Losses at the gene ends were 3 bases for V and 7 bases for J; bases not matched to a gene: 4. The V gene's germline CDR1 is SGHTA and CDR2 FQGTGA. CDR3 length: 15 amino acids. Details on this clone: The target antigen is unknown. Other DNA sequences in the sample encode the same CDR3.

The chain carries TRBV7-3 and TRBJ2-1; TRBD2 aligns across 12 bases. This receptor was taken from a middle-aged man in good health and CMV-seronegative. Sample: PBMCs. CDR3 DNA: TGTGCCAGCAGCTTGGGGCTAGCGGGGGGGAATGAGCAGTTCTTC. Its protein is CASSLGLAGGNEQFF. Supplemented by reference TRBV7-3 and TRBJ2-1, the full variable domain reads GAGVSQTPSNKVTEKGKYVELRCDPISGHTALYWYRQSLGQGPEFLIYFQGTGAADDSGLPNDRFFAVRPEGSVSTLKIQRTERGDSAVYLCASSLGLAGGNEQFFGPGTRLTVL.